The rows below give T cell receptor beta chains drawn from one sample of a study of CD8 T cells in Susac syndrome. TCRdb recomputed calls from the immunoSEQ multiplex PCR reads with MiXCR, one row per CDR3 protein. This table holds 150,000 to 200,000 distinct CDR3 sequences, approximately 93% found once. The sample consisted of CD4+ T cells from PBMCs. These receptor sequences come from a human donor with multiple sclerosis. The CDR3 runs from the conserved cysteine through the conserved F or W. Each record gives: CDR3 protein, CDR3 DNA, clone size, V gene, D gene, J gene. D genes are given only for firm matches. The size of a clone is reported for some rows only, either as once, few or many, or as a class for expanded clones.

cdr3_aa: CASMIMGAYYEQYF
cdr3_nt: TGCGCCAGCATGATAATGGGCGCCTACTACGAGCAGTACTTC
clone_size: .
v_call: TRBV10-1
d_call: .
j_call: TRBJ2-7

cdr3_aa: CASSPVRRGVNEQFF
cdr3_nt: TGTGCCAGCTCACCAGTTCGTCGGGGGGTCAATGAGCAGTTCTTC
clone_size: .
v_call: TRBV18
d_call: TRBD2
j_call: TRBJ2-1

cdr3_aa: CSVEPDRDAEAFF
cdr3_nt: TGCAGCGTTGAACCGGACAGGGACGCTGAAGCTTTCTTT
clone_size: .
v_call: TRBV29-1
d_call: TRBD1
j_call: TRBJ1-1

cdr3_aa: CASSMEGASGYTF
cdr3_nt: TGTGCCAGTAGTATGGAGGGGGCGTCTGGCTACACCTTC
clone_size: .
v_call: TRBV19
d_call: TRBD1
j_call: TRBJ1-2

cdr3_aa: CASSDGYTEAFF
cdr3_nt: TGCGCCAGCAGTGATGGGTACACTGAAGCTTTCTTT
clone_size: .
v_call: TRBV10-2
d_call: .
j_call: TRBJ1-1

cdr3_aa: CASSLLAGGPNEQFF
cdr3_nt: TGCGCCAGCAGCTTACTAGCGGGGGGGCCTAATGAGCAGTTCTTC
clone_size: .
v_call: TRBV5-1
d_call: TRBD2
j_call: TRBJ2-1

cdr3_aa: CASSFRPLSNEKLFF
cdr3_nt: TGTGCCAGCAGTTTCCGACCGCTATCTAATGAAAAACTGTTTTTT
clone_size: .
v_call: TRBV7-2
d_call: .
j_call: TRBJ1-4

cdr3_aa: CASSLRLTGANVLTF
cdr3_nt: TGTGCCAGCAGCCTCCGACTAACTGGGGCCAACGTCCTGACTTTC
clone_size: .
v_call: TRBV13
d_call: .
j_call: TRBJ2-6

cdr3_aa: CASSLSHRGNTEALF
cdr3_nt: TGTGCCAGCAGTCTATCTCACAGGGGTAACACTGAAGCTCTCTTT
clone_size: .
v_call: TRBV12-3/TRBV12-4
d_call: TRBD1
j_call: TRBJ1-1

cdr3_aa: CASSVTPETGKNIQYF
cdr3_nt: TGTGCCAGCAGCGTCACCCCAGAGACGGGTAAAAACATTCAGTACTTC
clone_size: .
v_call: TRBV9
d_call: .
j_call: TRBJ2-4

cdr3_aa: CASRKTGLAKNIQYF
cdr3_nt: TGTGCCAGCAGAAAGACAGGCCTAGCCAAAAACATTCAGTACTTC
clone_size: .
v_call: TRBV6-5
d_call: .
j_call: TRBJ2-4

cdr3_aa: CAIRPLYQETQYF
cdr3_nt: TGTGCCATCAGGCCTTTGTACCAAGAGACCCAGTACTTC
clone_size: .
v_call: TRBV10-3
d_call: .
j_call: TRBJ2-5

cdr3_aa: CASSQDLAGGRPQHF
cdr3_nt: TGTGCCAGCAGCCAAGATTTGGCAGGGGGTCGGCCCCAGCATTTT
clone_size: .
v_call: TRBV3-1
d_call: TRBD1
j_call: TRBJ1-5

cdr3_aa: CASRPIAGYEQYF
cdr3_nt: TGTGCCAGCAGGCCTATAGCGGGCTACGAGCAGTACTTC
clone_size: once
v_call: TRBV12-3/TRBV12-4
d_call: TRBD2
j_call: TRBJ2-7

cdr3_aa: CASSPRTNSYNEQFF
cdr3_nt: TGTGCCAGTAGTCCTAGGACTAACTCCTACAATGAGCAGTTCTTC
clone_size: .
v_call: TRBV19
d_call: .
j_call: TRBJ2-1

cdr3_aa: CASSPKREWTGELFF
cdr3_nt: TGTGCCAGCTCACCAAAGAGAGAATGGACCGGGGAGCTGTTTTTT
clone_size: .
v_call: TRBV18
d_call: .
j_call: TRBJ2-2

cdr3_aa: CASSQSYRGTFYEQYF
cdr3_nt: TGCGCCAGCAGTCAATCGTATCGAGGTACCTTCTACGAGCAGTACTTC
clone_size: once
v_call: TRBV23-1
d_call: .
j_call: TRBJ2-7

cdr3_aa: CASSELASGGLDTQYF
cdr3_nt: TGTGCCAGCAGTGAATTGGCCAGCGGGGGGTTGGATACGCAGTATTTT
clone_size: .
v_call: TRBV25-1
d_call: TRBD2
j_call: TRBJ2-3

cdr3_aa: CASSEWDRNTEAFF
cdr3_nt: TGTGCCAGCAGTGAATGGGACAGAAACACTGAAGCTTTCTTT
clone_size: .
v_call: TRBV6-1
d_call: TRBD1
j_call: TRBJ1-1

cdr3_aa: CASSYTQGRQTEAFF
cdr3_nt: TGTGCCAGCAGTTACACGCAGGGCAGGCAAACTGAAGCTTTCTTT
clone_size: .
v_call: TRBV6-5
d_call: .
j_call: TRBJ1-1

cdr3_aa: CARKGPNPNEKLFF
cdr3_nt: TGTGCCCGAAAAGGACCCAACCCTAATGAAAAACTGTTTTTT
clone_size: .
v_call: TRBV6-1
d_call: .
j_call: TRBJ1-4

cdr3_aa: CASSPTTGGETQYF
cdr3_nt: TGTGCTAGCAGCCCTACGACAGGGGGAGAGACCCAGTACTTC
clone_size: once
v_call: TRBV7-7
d_call: TRBD1
j_call: TRBJ2-5

cdr3_aa: CASSLWTVQETQYF
cdr3_nt: TGCGCCAGCAGCTTGTGGACAGTCCAAGAGACCCAGTACTTC
clone_size: .
v_call: TRBV5-1
d_call: .
j_call: TRBJ2-5

cdr3_aa: CSAPSGGTYEQYF
cdr3_nt: TGCAGTGCTCCTAGCGGGGGGACCTACGAGCAGTACTTC
clone_size: .
v_call: TRBV20-1
d_call: TRBD2
j_call: TRBJ2-7

cdr3_aa: CASTQGGAGLEKLFF
cdr3_nt: TGTGCCAGCACCCAAGGGGGGGCGGGTCTCGAAAAACTGTTTTTT
clone_size: .
v_call: TRBV28
d_call: .
j_call: TRBJ1-4

cdr3_aa: CASSLSGGGGYTF
cdr3_nt: TGTGCCAGCAGTTTATCTGGGGGGGGAGGCTACACCTTC
clone_size: .
v_call: TRBV27
d_call: .
j_call: TRBJ1-2

cdr3_aa: CAPAPGPGYGYTF
cdr3_nt: TGTGCCCCTGCGCCCGGGCCCGGCTATGGCTACACCTTC
clone_size: .
v_call: TRBV2
d_call: .
j_call: TRBJ1-2

cdr3_aa: CSARDRQTVANEKLFF
cdr3_nt: TGCAGTGCTAGAGATCGACAGACAGTGGCTAATGAAAAACTGTTTTTT
clone_size: .
v_call: TRBV20-1
d_call: .
j_call: TRBJ1-4

cdr3_aa: CSARKAGSSYEQYF
cdr3_nt: TGCAGTGCTCGTAAAGCGGGGAGCTCCTACGAGCAGTACTTC
clone_size: .
v_call: TRBV20-1
d_call: TRBD2
j_call: TRBJ2-7

cdr3_aa: CASRLAGNWELFF
cdr3_nt: TGCGCCAGCAGGCTAGCGGGAAACTGGGAGCTGTTTTTT
clone_size: .
v_call: TRBV10-2
d_call: TRBD2
j_call: TRBJ2-2

cdr3_aa: CASSLDKGEQYF
cdr3_nt: TGTGCCAGCAGCTTAGACAAAGGCGAGCAGTACTTC
clone_size: .
v_call: TRBV7-2
d_call: .
j_call: TRBJ2-7

cdr3_aa: CASSLGDRGVYNSPLHF
cdr3_nt: TGTGCCAGCAGCTTAGGGGACAGGGGTGTCTATAATTCACCCCTCCACTTT
clone_size: .
v_call: TRBV7-9
d_call: TRBD1
j_call: TRBJ1-6

cdr3_aa: CASSPTSGTYEQYF
cdr3_nt: TGTGCCAGCAGTCCGACTAGCGGGACTTACGAGCAGTACTTC
clone_size: .
v_call: TRBV2
d_call: TRBD2
j_call: TRBJ2-7

cdr3_aa: CASSLRTSGSYNEQFF
cdr3_nt: TGTGCCAGCAGTCTCCGGACTAGCGGTTCCTACAATGAGCAGTTCTTC
clone_size: .
v_call: TRBV28
d_call: TRBD2
j_call: TRBJ2-1

cdr3_aa: CASSLTGTGGEQYF
cdr3_nt: TGTGCCAGCAGCTTAACCGGGACAGGGGGCGAGCAGTACTTC
clone_size: .
v_call: TRBV11-2
d_call: TRBD1
j_call: TRBJ2-7

cdr3_aa: CASSILNGLGEQYF
cdr3_nt: TGTGCCAGTAGTATTTTAAACGGATTGGGCGAGCAGTACTTC
clone_size: .
v_call: TRBV19
d_call: .
j_call: TRBJ2-7

cdr3_aa: CASSRGLAVEQFF
cdr3_nt: TGCGCCAGCAGCCGGGGACTAGCAGTTGAGCAGTTCTTC
clone_size: .
v_call: TRBV5-1
d_call: TRBD2
j_call: TRBJ2-1

cdr3_aa: CSVGRASRAETQYF
cdr3_nt: TGCAGCGTTGGGAGGGCTAGCAGGGCGGAGACCCAGTACTTC
clone_size: .
v_call: TRBV29-1
d_call: .
j_call: TRBJ2-5

cdr3_aa: CASSEQGTNTGELFF
cdr3_nt: TGTGCCAGCAGCGAGCAGGGTACGAACACCGGGGAGCTGTTTTTT
clone_size: .
v_call: TRBV9
d_call: .
j_call: TRBJ2-2

cdr3_aa: CASTKKREPLRGKEQPQHF
cdr3_nt: TGTGCCAGCACCAAAAAAAGGGAGCCTCTACGGGGAAAGGAGCAGCCCCAGCATTTT
clone_size: .
v_call: TRBV3-1
d_call: .
j_call: TRBJ1-5

cdr3_aa: CASSVGLAGHTEQFF
cdr3_nt: TGTGCCAGCAGCGTAGGACTAGCGGGACATACTGAGCAGTTCTTC
clone_size: once
v_call: TRBV9
d_call: TRBD2
j_call: TRBJ2-1

cdr3_aa: CASSLSGGSSF
cdr3_nt: TGTGCCAGCAGCTTATCAGGGGGCTCGTCCTTC
clone_size: .
v_call: TRBV7-9
d_call: TRBD1
j_call: TRBJ1-2

cdr3_aa: CASSPGLAGEQFF
cdr3_nt: TGTGCCAGCAGCCCGGGACTAGCGGGCGAGCAGTTCTTC
clone_size: .
v_call: TRBV7-2
d_call: TRBD2
j_call: TRBJ2-1

cdr3_aa: CASSLTMTSRQTDTQYF
cdr3_nt: TGTGCCAGCAGCTTAACCATGACTAGTCGACAGACAGATACGCAGTATTTT
clone_size: .
v_call: TRBV5-4
d_call: .
j_call: TRBJ2-3

cdr3_aa: CASRMSGTEAFF
cdr3_nt: TGCGCCAGCAGGATGAGTGGCACTGAAGCTTTCTTT
clone_size: .
v_call: TRBV5-1
d_call: .
j_call: TRBJ1-1

cdr3_aa: CSVGGQFGLASRYNEQFF
cdr3_nt: TGCAGCGTCGGAGGACAGTTCGGACTAGCGTCCCGATACAATGAGCAGTTCTTC
clone_size: .
v_call: TRBV29-1
d_call: TRBD2
j_call: TRBJ2-1

cdr3_aa: CASSGGATGISNQPQHF
cdr3_nt: TGTGCCAGCAGCGGTGGGGCGACAGGGATTAGCAATCAGCCCCAGCATTTT
clone_size: .
v_call: TRBV6-2/TRBV6-3
d_call: TRBD1
j_call: TRBJ1-5

cdr3_aa: CASSENVGGTGELFF
cdr3_nt: TGTGCCAGCAGTGAAAATGTCGGGGGGACCGGGGAGCTGTTTTTT
clone_size: .
v_call: TRBV2
d_call: TRBD2
j_call: TRBJ2-2

cdr3_aa: CASSQAHGGNTGELFF
cdr3_nt: TGTGCCAGCAGCCAAGCCCATGGGGGGAACACCGGGGAGCTGTTTTTT
clone_size: .
v_call: TRBV3-1
d_call: .
j_call: TRBJ2-2

cdr3_aa: CSVVVGAQTNEKLFF
cdr3_nt: TGCAGCGTTGTCGTGGGGGCGCAGACTAATGAAAAACTGTTTTTT
clone_size: once
v_call: TRBV29-1
d_call: .
j_call: TRBJ1-4

cdr3_aa: CASSQDPRTELQETQYF
cdr3_nt: TGCGCCAGCAGCCAAGACCCCCGGACAGAACTCCAAGAGACCCAGTACTTC
clone_size: .
v_call: TRBV4-1
d_call: .
j_call: TRBJ2-5

cdr3_aa: CASSPGRGRTEAFF
cdr3_nt: TGTGCCAGCAGTCCGGGGCGGGGGAGAACTGAAGCTTTCTTT
clone_size: .
v_call: TRBV6-5
d_call: .
j_call: TRBJ1-1

cdr3_aa: CASPGYTGELFF
cdr3_nt: TGTGCCTCCCCCGGGTACACCGGGGAGCTGTTTTTT
clone_size: .
v_call: TRBV30
d_call: .
j_call: TRBJ2-2

cdr3_aa: CASSFDRAVTEAFF
cdr3_nt: TGTGCCAGCAGTTTCGACAGGGCTGTAACTGAAGCTTTCTTT
clone_size: .
v_call: TRBV5-6
d_call: TRBD1
j_call: TRBJ1-1

cdr3_aa: CSARRFAGKEKLFF
cdr3_nt: TGCAGTGCTAGACGGTTCGCAGGGAAGGAAAAACTGTTTTTT
clone_size: .
v_call: TRBV20-1
d_call: .
j_call: TRBJ1-4

cdr3_aa: CASSLTGATNEKLFF
cdr3_nt: TGTGCCAGCAGCTTAACGGGTGCAACTAATGAAAAACTGTTTTTT
clone_size: .
v_call: TRBV7-3
d_call: .
j_call: TRBJ1-4

cdr3_aa: CASSFMGSGDTEAFF
cdr3_nt: TGCGCCAGCAGCTTTATGGGGAGTGGGGACACTGAAGCTTTCTTT
clone_size: .
v_call: TRBV5-1
d_call: .
j_call: TRBJ1-1